This T cell receptor beta chain was profiled in a study of blood T cell repertoires in COVID-19. Study in general: PBMCs, B-cell-depleted T cells, or T cells provided the cDNA or gDNA that made up the material.

Participants had their cohort set by participant-reported clinical history. Recovered status in Cohort 3 required two negative PCRs, clearance, or symptom resolution. In the study's own analysis: Estimated nucleated cell counts came from reference gene primer amplification. Sequencing was performed with immunoSEQ multiplex PCR; in TCRdb, only in-frame clones are kept and a portion is missing. V and J calls and clone size follow that table, whereas D and trimming were derived from the DNA. This table has about 230,000 clones, around nine tenths appearing once. Germline CDR1 is KGHSH and CDR2 is LQKENI. The ends lost 5 bases at V and 5 bases at J; junction bases unmatched: 5. The CDR3 contains 14 residues.

This TCR derives from a man aged 30-40 years who had recovered from COVID-19. The sample consisted of PBMCs or T cells enriched from blood (not recorded which). This chain uses TRBV18 with TRBJ2-3, with TRBD2 matching 9 bases. CDR3 protein: CASSAGGQKDTQYF. DNA of the CDR3: TGTGCCAGCTCAGCGGGGGGGCAAAAAGATACGCAGTATTTT. Based on the CDR3 plus reference TRBV18 and TRBJ2-3, the full variable domain is NAGVMQNPRHLVRRRGQEARLRCSPMKGHSHVYWYRQLPEEGLKFMVYLQKENIIDESGMPKERFSAEFPKEGPSILRIQQVVRGDSAAYFCASSAGGQKDTQYFGPGTRLTVL.